The next 12 T cell receptor beta chains were all read from a single sample in a study of prognosis after radiotherapy for stage I lung cancer. By two-round multiplex PCR, the TCR beta CDR3 was amplified from genomic DNA. Primers specific to each TRBV and TRBJ gene drove first-round PCR. TCRdb used MiXCR to reprocess the multiplex PCR reads, holding one entry per CDR3 protein. The sample has approximately 8,200 distinct CDR3 sequences, 62% seen once. The input for sequencing was PBMCs, taken before or after stereotactic body radiation therapy (not recorded which). These receptors originate from a donor aged 50 or older with non-small cell lung cancer.

The rearrangement links TRBV27 to TRBJ2-2, with TRBD2 identical over 9 bases. The CDR3 sequence is 16 residues long. The germline V gene encodes CDR1 MNHEY and CDR2 SMNVEV (reference sequence). After removal of 7 bases from V and 8 bases from J, the junction contained 14 bases not matched to a gene. The CDR3 DNA reads as TGTGCCAGCATGTTGTATCTAGCGGGAAGCGAGGGGGAGCTGTTTTTT. It encodes CASMLYLAGSEGELFF.

This CDR3 is CASSLVGNTEAFF. Written as DNA, the CDR3 is TGTGCCAGCAGTTTAGTTGGGAACACTGAAGCTTTCTTT. The gene calls are TRBV12-3 or TRBV12-4 and TRBJ1-1; D not resolved. The CDR3 contains 13 residues. V was clipped by 1 base and J by 1 base, with 4 bases between them.

The rearrangement links TRBV19 to TRBJ2-3; weak D call: TRBD2 (5 bases). Trimming left V 5 bases short and J 0 bases short, with 9 bases between. Germline CDR1 and CDR2: LNHDA and SQIVND (reference sequence). The CDR3 is made up of 14 amino acids. This CDR3 reads CASSPGGSTDTQYF. In nucleotides, the CDR3 is TGTGCCAGTAGTCCGGGCGGGAGCACAGATACGCAGTATTTT.

This clonotype was detected only once. A read error likely explains this, since a far larger clone differs by one base. The V gene is TRBV28, the J gene TRBJ2-3, with 8 nucleotides matching TRBD2. This CDR3 spans 14 amino acids. The V segment lost 6 bases and the J segment 5 bases; nucleotides outside the gene matches: 7. Germline V gives CDR1 MDHEN, CDR2 SYDVKM. The CDR3 is CASRIGREGDTQYF. CDR3 coding DNA: TGTGCCAGCAGGATCGGGAGGGAGGGAGATACGCAGTATTTT.

The chain couples TRBV6-4 to TRBJ2-7; D is unclear. This CDR3 has 13 amino acids. Germline V gene sequence: CDR1 MRHNA, CDR2 SNTAGT. Between the trimmed V and J ends, which lost 3 bases and 3 bases, there was a span of 9 bases. The CDR3 DNA reads TGTGCCAGCAGTGAACAGACAATCTACGAGCAGTACTTC. Its translation: CASSEQTIYEQYF.

In its sample, this clonotype was seen once. The chain has TRBV2 and TRBJ1-6; D gene unclear. The V gene's germline CDR1 is SNHLY and CDR2 FYNNEI. V was pared by 6 bases and J by 0 bases, with 3 bases between. This CDR3 has 13 amino acids. CDR3 bases: TGTGCCAGCAGGATCTCCTATAATTCACCCCTCCACTTT. Residues: CASRISYNSPLHF. The entire variable domain, with the rest obtained from reference TRBV2 and TRBJ1-6, is as follows: EPEVTQTPSHQVTQMGQEVILRCVPISNHLYFYWYRQILGQKVEFLVSFYNNEISEKSEIFDDQFSVERPDGSNFTLKIRSTKLEDSAMYFCASRISYNSPLHFGNGTRLTVT.

The chain is built from TRBV30 and TRBJ2-1; 12 bases agree with TRBD1. Trimming took 5 bases from V and 8 from J; bases not matched to a gene: 10. This CDR3 spans 15 amino acids. Germline-derived CDR1 and CDR2 are GTSNPN and SVGIG (reference sequence). The CDR3 DNA reads as TGTGCCTGGCTTAGGGGACAGGGGGCAGGGGATGAGCAGTTCTTC. This gives the protein CAWLRGQGAGDEQFF.

In this sample, this clonotype turned up many times. The chain uses TRBV6-4 and TRBJ2-4, with D uncertain. V shed 4 bases and J shed 1 base, with 11 bases lying between them. Germline loops: CDR1 MRHNA, CDR2 SNTAGT. The CDR3 is 15 amino acids. CDR3 residues: CASSVSPEAKNIQYF. In DNA form, the CDR3 reads TGTGCCAGCAGTGTTTCCCCGGAGGCCAAAAACATTCAGTACTTC.

V usage is TRBV2 and J usage is TRBJ1-1; D unclear. The CDR3 extends over 13 amino acids. V dropped 6 bases and J dropped 6 bases, with 14 bases sitting between them. Looked up from germline, CDR1 is SNHLY and CDR2 is FYNNEI. The CDR3 here is CASSPGEASEAFF. The CDR3 DNA sequence: TGTGCCAGCAGCCCCGGGGAGGCGTCTGAAGCTTTCTTT.

The chain carries TRBV5-6 and TRBJ2-7; 9 nucleotides match TRBD2. Unmatched junction bases numbered 13, after V lost 6 bases and J lost 6 bases. The CDR3 spans 15 residues. Germline loops: CDR1 SGHDT, CDR2 YYEEEE. The CDR3 spells CASILGLAHMCEQYF. The CDR3 DNA reads TGTGCCAGCATCCTCGGACTAGCGCACATGTGCGAGCAGTACTTC.

The chain carries TRBV20-1 and TRBJ2-1, with D possibly matching TRBD2 (6 bases). The V and J ends lost 4 bases and 6 bases respectively, with 16 bases between them. This CDR3 has 14 residues. CDR1 is DFQATT and CDR2 is SNEGSKA in the germline V gene (reference sequence). The CDR3 region is CSAISGRARNEQFF. For the CDR3, the DNA is TGCAGTGCTATTTCCGGGAGAGCACGCAATGAGCAGTTCTTC.

The chain carries TRBV19 and TRBJ1-2; 7 nucleotides agree with TRBD1. There are 15 residues in the CDR3. V lost 0 bases and J lost 7; bases outside the gene matches: 8. Germline V gives CDR1 LNHDA, CDR2 SQIVND (reference sequence). The CDR3 is CASSIDNRGDRGYTF. DNA of the CDR3: TGTGCCAGTAGTATAGACAACAGGGGTGATCGTGGCTACACCTTC.